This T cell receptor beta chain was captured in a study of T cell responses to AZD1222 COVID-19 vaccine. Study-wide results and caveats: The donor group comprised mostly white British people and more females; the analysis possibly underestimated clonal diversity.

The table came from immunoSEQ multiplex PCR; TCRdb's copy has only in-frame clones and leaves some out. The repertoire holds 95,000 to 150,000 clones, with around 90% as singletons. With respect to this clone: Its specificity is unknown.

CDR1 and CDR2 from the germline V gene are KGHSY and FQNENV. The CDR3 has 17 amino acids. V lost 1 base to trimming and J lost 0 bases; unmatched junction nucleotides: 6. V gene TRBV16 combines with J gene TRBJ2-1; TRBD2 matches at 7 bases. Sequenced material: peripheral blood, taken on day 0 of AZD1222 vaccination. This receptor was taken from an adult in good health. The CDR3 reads CASSQWAGEGSYNEQFF. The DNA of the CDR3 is TGTGCCAGCAGCCAATGGGCCGGGGAGGGCTCCTACAATGAGCAGTTCTTC.